The 24 T cell receptor beta chains below come from one sample, sequenced in a study of a mutant IDH1 vaccine in newly diagnosed glioma (dated by TCRdb to the early 2020s). Interpreted using the paper, the time point label stands for: baseline, week 1 (first vaccination visit). In the paper's terms, the treatment or condition label means: pre-vaccination baseline after standard-of-care therapy. Library construction relied on the immunoSEQ multiplex PCR assay. The clones in this table, taken by TCRdb from immuneACCESS, are in-frame only. Not every clone is retained; where verified, under half of the shortfall comes from an unresolved V gene, and the cause of the rest is unknown. A total of about 88,000 clones appear in this sample, around 79% of them only once. The ten largest clones capture nearly 5.5% of the sample. The sample consisted of PBMCs, taken from a glioma patient treated with radiotherapy, temozolomide or both. The receptors originated from a man aged 35 to 55 with glioma. Some clones in this sample may be carry-over from other donors' samples.

With respect to this clone: The germline gene is not matched at one end of the junction; a read error may be the cause. V gene TRBV5-6 combines with J gene TRBJ1-2, with D unclear. This CDR3 is built from 13 residues. Germline V gives CDR1 SGHDT, CDR2 YYEEEE. Here the CDR3 reads CASNLGGNYGYTF. The CDR3, as DNA: TGTGCCAGCAACTTGGGAGGCAACTATGGCTACACCTTC.

This clone has just a few counts. V gene TRBV19 combines with J gene TRBJ1-2; no definite D call. The V end was cut by 3 bases, the J end by 7 bases, with 12 bases between. Germline-derived CDR1 and CDR2 are LNHDA and SQIVND (reference sequence). There are 13 residues in the CDR3. CDR3 residues: CASSIFREFGYTF. The CDR3 DNA reads TGTGCCAGTAGTATTTTTCGGGAGTTTGGCTACACCTTC. Combining the CDR3 with reference TRBV19 and TRBJ1-2 gives the whole variable domain DGGITQSPKYLFRKEGQNVTLSCEQNLNHDAMYWYRQDPGQGLRLIYYSQIVNDFQKGDIAEGYSVSREKKESFPLTVTSAQKNPTAFYLCASSIFREFGYTFGSGTRLTVV.

The rearrangement links TRBV5-4 to TRBJ2-7; weak D call: TRBD2 (6 bases). Looked up from germline, CDR1 is SGHNT and CDR2 is YYREEE (reference sequence). The CDR3 contains 14 residues. The V end lost 2 bases, the J end lost 0 bases, and 9 bases lay between the germline ends. CDR3 region: CASSFRGISYEQYF. As DNA, the CDR3 is TGTGCCAGCAGCTTTCGGGGGATCTCCTACGAGCAGTACTTC.

The gene calls are TRBV5-1 and TRBJ1-1, with D possibly TRBD1 on 5 matching bases. There are 13 residues in the CDR3. Germline assignment: CDR1 SGHRS and CDR2 YFSETQ. With 0 bases removed from V and 11 bases from J, the gap between germline ends came to 14 bases. As DNA, the CDR3 is TGCGCCAGCAGCTTGGCCGAGGCAGGGTGGGCTTTCTTT. Translating it yields CASSLAEAGWAFF.

The chain employs TRBV29-1 and TRBJ2-2, with 8 bases lining up with TRBD2. The V and J ends lost 7 bases and 5 bases, in that order; junction bases with no gene match: 9. The CDR3 length is 14 residues. In germline, CDR1 is SQVTM, CDR2 ANQGSEA. CDR3 nucleotides: TGCAGCGCGGGCTGGCGCGGGGGGACCGGGGAGCTGTTTTTT. Its protein product is CSAGWRGGTGELFF.

This clone was seen more than once but under ten times. This chain uses TRBV30 with TRBJ1-1; no definite D call. Trimming pared 3 bases from V and 5 bases from J, leaving 19 bases between. This CDR3 has 15 residues. Germline V CDR1 and CDR2: GTSNPN, SVGIG (reference sequence). CDR3 residues: CAWRNYGPKGTEAFF. Written as DNA, the CDR3 is TGTGCCTGGAGGAACTACGGCCCCAAGGGTACTGAAGCTTTCTTT.

The chain couples TRBV5-1 to TRBJ2-3; D tentatively fits TRBD1 or TRBD2 (5 bases each). The V end lost 3 bases, the J end lost 5 bases, and 25 bases lay between the germline ends. The CDR3 covers 18 residues. Germline CDR1 is SGHRS and CDR2 is YFSETQ. The CDR3 protein is CASSSHTSRGLWGDTQYF. In DNA, the CDR3 is TGCGCCAGCAGCTCCCATACCTCCCGGGGCCTTTGGGGAGATACGCAGTATTTT.

The chain uses TRBV30 and TRBJ1-6; TRBD1 aligns across 8 bases. This CDR3 comprises 15 residues. The V gene's germline CDR1 is GTSNPN and CDR2 SVGIG (reference sequence). The ends lost 4 bases at V and 5 bases at J; junction bases unmatched: 7. For the CDR3, the DNA is TGTGCCTGGACTCTCCGGGACAGGAATAATTCACCCCTCCACTTT. Its translation: CAWTLRDRNNSPLHF.

V is TRBV5-8 and J is TRBJ2-1, with 7 positions matching TRBD1. J gave up 0 bases and V 1 base, and 1 base lay outside the gene matches. Germline assignment: CDR1 SGHTS and CDR2 YDEGEE. This CDR3 spans 15 amino acids. The CDR3 DNA is TGTGCCAGCAGCTTGCGACAGGGCTCCTACAATGAGCAGTTCTTC. Its protein product is CASSLRQGSYNEQFF.

The chain uses TRBV5-6 and TRBJ2-1; no firm D call. Per the germline V gene, CDR1 is SGHDT and CDR2 is YYEEEE. The CDR3 is made up of 11 amino acids. Trimming left V 4 bases short and J 12 bases short, with 11 bases between. CDR3 amino acids: CASSRSWSQFF. CDR3 nucleotides: TGTGCCAGCAGCAGAAGCTGGTCGCAGTTCTTC.

The genes are TRBV6-4 and TRBJ1-6; a possible D gene is TRBD1 (6 bases). The V end was cut by 6 bases, the J end by 9 bases, with 15 bases between. CDR1 and CDR2 (germline): MRHNA, SNTAGT. The CDR3 consists of 14 residues. This CDR3 reads CASSSSFRGSPLHF. CDR3 sequence (DNA): TGTGCCAGCAGCTCATCCTTCAGGGGTTCACCCCTCCACTTT.

The rearrangement joins TRBV6-1 to TRBJ2-4, with D tentatively TRBD1 (5 bases). The germline CDR1 and CDR2 sequences are MNHNS and SASEGT. Trimming removed 7 bases from V and 1 base from J, with 14 bases in between. This CDR3 is built from 15 residues. The CDR3 region is CASTPQGLAKNIQYF. The CDR3 bases are TGTGCCAGCACTCCCCAGGGTTTGGCCAAAAACATTCAGTACTTC.

This clone was detected only once. J is TRBJ2-6 and V is TRBV11-2, with a weak D call TRBD2 (7 bases). The CDR3 contains 16 residues. Germline V lookup: CDR1 SGHAT, CDR2 FQNNGV. Trimming stripped 5 bases from V and 0 bases from J, with 11 bases between. The CDR3 region is CASSRGGVSGANVLTF. The CDR3 DNA reads as TGTGCCAGCAGCCGAGGGGGGGTCTCTGGGGCCAACGTCCTGACTTTC.

V and J are TRBV7-9 and TRBJ2-7; perhaps TRBD2 as D (5 bases). This CDR3 contains 13 residues. Germline values: CDR1 SEHNR, CDR2 FQNEAQ (reference sequence). Trimming stripped 5 bases from V and 0 bases from J, with 8 bases between. CDR3 residues: CASSRGLSYEQYF. The CDR3 DNA sequence: TGTGCCAGCAGCCGAGGACTCTCCTACGAGCAGTACTTC. Filled out from reference TRBV7-9 and TRBJ2-7, the complete variable domain reads DTGVSQNPRHKITKRGQNVTFRCDPISEHNRLYWYRQTLGQGPEFLTYFQNEAQLEKSRLLSDRFSAERPKGSFSTLEIQRTEQGDSAMYLCASSRGLSYEQYFGPGTRLTVT.

V usage is TRBV18 and J usage is TRBJ1-5; no clear D. The ends were cut back, 3 bases at V and 2 bases at J, with 11 bases in the middle. CDR3 length: 15 amino acids. Looked up from germline, CDR1 is KGHSH and CDR2 is LQKENI. The CDR3 region is CASSPAARGNQPQHF. The CDR3, as DNA: TGTGCCAGCTCACCGGCGGCAAGGGGCAATCAGCCCCAGCATTTT. Full variable domain (remainder filled in from reference TRBV18 and TRBJ1-5): NAGVMQNPRHLVRRRGQEARLRCSPMKGHSHVYWYRQLPEEGLKFMVYLQKENIIDESGMPKERFSAEFPKEGPSILRIQQVVRGDSAAYFCASSPAARGNQPQHFGDGTRLSIL.

The chain is built from TRBV7-6 and TRBJ2-2, with 8 positions matching TRBD1. The germline CDR1 and CDR2 sequences are SGHVS and FNYEAQ. The CDR3 runs 14 residues. The trim removed 5 bases at V and 3 bases at J, leaving 2 bases unmatched. The CDR3 spells CASSGQGHTGELFF. The CDR3 DNA reads TGTGCCAGCAGCGGACAGGGTCACACCGGGGAGCTGTTTTTT. Based on the CDR3 plus reference TRBV7-6 and TRBJ2-2, the full variable domain is GAGVSQSPRYKVTKRGQDVALRCDPISGHVSLYWYRQALGQGPEFLTYFNYEAQQDKSGLPNDRFSAERPEGSISTLTIQRTEQRDSAMYRCASSGQGHTGELFFGEGSRLTVL.

In this sample, this clone turned up a few times. The chain has TRBV7-8 and TRBJ1-3; D not resolved. V lost 4 bases, J lost 8 bases, and 12 bases lay in between. The CDR3 extends over 13 amino acids. CDR1 SGHVS and CDR2 FQNEAQ come from the germline V gene. The CDR3 nucleotides read TGTGCCAGCAGCTACCCTTCTGATGACACCATATATTTT. It encodes CASSYPSDDTIYF.

The genes are TRBV29-1 and TRBJ2-7; TRBD1 aligns across 7 bases. J gave up 3 bases and V 6 bases, and 8 bases lay outside the gene matches. The CDR3 extends over 13 amino acids. Germline V gene data show CDR1 as SQVTM and CDR2 as ANQGSEA. Here the CDR3 DNA reads TGCAGCGTCGAGACAGGGATGGGCTACGAGCAGTACTTC. Protein: CSVETGMGYEQYF.

The gene calls are TRBV7-2 and TRBJ2-3, with D possibly TRBD2 on 6 matching bases. The V gene's germline CDR1 is SGHTA and CDR2 FQGNSA. V gave up 3 bases and J gave up 11 bases, with 12 bases separating them. This CDR3 comprises 12 residues. The CDR3 sequence: CASSFEDGGQYF. The CDR3 nucleotides read TGTGCCAGCAGCTTTGAAGACGGGGGGCAGTATTTT.

V gene TRBV19 combines with J gene TRBJ1-2; 8 nucleotides agree with TRBD1. The V gene's germline CDR1 is LNHDA and CDR2 SQIVND (reference sequence). After removal of 7 bases from V and 3 bases from J, the junction contained 7 bases not matched to a gene. This CDR3 region has 14 residues. The CDR3 loop reads CASTRDRSYYGYTF. As DNA, the CDR3 is TGTGCCAGTACGCGGGACAGGTCTTACTATGGCTACACCTTC.

V and J are TRBV6-1 and TRBJ1-5; D is possibly TRBD1 (6 bases). The V gene lost 6 bases and the J gene lost 3 bases, with 15 bases spanning the gap. This CDR3 region has 15 residues. Germline assignment: CDR1 MNHNS and CDR2 SASEGT. CDR3 nucleotides: TGTGCCAGCAGCGCTCTAGGGGGAGACAATCAGCCCCAGCATTTT. Amino acids: CASSALGGDNQPQHF.

This chain uses TRBV29-1 with TRBJ2-7; TRBD1 is a possible D gene (5 bases). Trimming shortened V by 1 base and J by 3 bases, and 10 bases separated the two germline ends. The germline CDR1 and CDR2 sequences are SQVTM and ANQGSEA. The length of the CDR3 is 13 residues. The CDR3 loop reads CSVEGGSNYEQYF. CDR3 nucleotide sequence: TGCAGCGTTGAAGGGGGCTCAAACTACGAGCAGTACTTC.

The genes are TRBV2 and TRBJ2-3, with D possibly matching TRBD1 (5 bases). V gave up 6 bases and J gave up 2 bases, with 15 bases separating them. The CDR3 length is 15 residues. Germline assignment: CDR1 SNHLY and CDR2 FYNNEI. The CDR3 reads CASRGREDATDTQYF. In DNA form, the CDR3 reads TGTGCCAGCAGGGGCAGGGAAGATGCCACAGATACGCAGTATTTT. Using reference TRBV2 and TRBJ2-3 for the parts outside the CDR3, the full variable domain is EPEVTQTPSHQVTQMGQEVILRCVPISNHLYFYWYRQILGQKVEFLVSFYNNEISEKSEIFDDQFSVERPDGSNFTLKIRSTKLEDSAMYFCASRGREDATDTQYFGPGTRLTVL.

The chain couples TRBV5-1 to TRBJ1-1, with 7 bases fitting TRBD1. This CDR3 contains 14 residues. The ends lost 0 bases at V and 10 bases at J; junction bases unmatched: 9. The germline V gene encodes CDR1 SGHRS and CDR2 YFSETQ. CDR3 sequence: CASSLEKGAGGAFF. In nucleotides, the CDR3 is TGCGCCAGCAGCTTGGAAAAGGGGGCGGGGGGAGCTTTCTTT.